The subject of this entry is one T cell receptor beta chain. Its specificity is not known. TCRdb redid the calling of the 5' RACE reads with MiXCR, one entry per CDR3 protein. The sample carries under 300,000 distinct CDR3 sequences, about 20% recorded once. This sample is part of a study of CD8 T cells in ankylosing spondylitis. The length of the CDR3 is 16 residues. Germline CDR1 MNHEY, CDR2 SMNVEV (reference sequence). J was trimmed by 3 bases and V by 7 bases; bases with no gene match: 14. Study-level findings and limits: Reportedly, significant enrichment of disease-linked clones occurred in matched ankylosing spondylitis synovial fluid. Characteristic, it appeared, of ankylosing spondylitis blood was a TCR beta motif of eight or nine highly homologous variants.

The material sequenced was blood, either unsorted or a sorted T cell fraction (not recorded which). The chain has TRBV27 and TRBJ1-1; 7 positions agree with TRBD1. This clonotype was sampled from a male donor with ankylosing spondylitis or in good health (not recorded which). CDR3 in DNA: TGTGCCAGCAACTACTTTCGAGGGGGCCCTGACACTGAAGCTTTCTTT. Protein sequence: CASNYFRGGPDTEAFF.